This TCR beta chain was found in a study of T cell responses to AZD1222 COVID-19 vaccine. Sequencing used immunoSEQ multiplex PCR; TCRdb keeps in-frame clones, though not all of them. The table lists about 100,000 clones, approximately 96% of them singletons, with roughly 2% in the top ten. The germline gives CDR1 SGHKS, CDR2 YYEKEE (reference sequence). Trimming pared 1 base from V and 2 bases from J, leaving 12 bases between. CDR3 length: 15 amino acids. The sample in question was peripheral blood, obtained on day 0 of AZD1222 vaccination. The sequence was obtained from an adult in good health. This chain links TRBV5-5 with TRBJ1-2; D might be TRBD1 (5 bases). The CDR3 is CASSLIIWDNYGYTF. Here the CDR3 DNA reads TGTGCCAGCAGCTTGATTATATGGGACAACTATGGCTACACCTTC.